This TCR beta chain originates from a study of spatial heterogeneity in lung cancer. Turning to the study itself: Compared with alpha-chain sequences, beta-chain sequences were consistently detected in greater numbers.

V shed 3 bases and J 5 bases; nucleotides not matched to a gene: 5. Germline values: CDR1 SEHNR, CDR2 FQNEAQ (reference sequence). CDR3 length equals 14 residues. TCRdb reanalysed the 5' RACE reads using MiXCR and keeps one entry per CDR3 protein. Here the sample spans some 25,000 distinct CDR3 sequences, around 13% being singletons. This sample's time point: sample taken at primary tumor resection. Unsorted whole RNA samples from tumor, nontumor lung or frozen PBMC were sequenced. This chain connects TRBV7-9 to TRBJ2-7; 9 nucleotides agree with TRBD1. Material: PBMCs, obtained at surgery. The origin of this receptor is a female donor with early-stage non-small cell lung cancer. Here the CDR3 reads CASSFADRGHEQYF. DNA for the CDR3: TGTGCCAGCAGCTTTGCGGACAGGGGACACGAGCAGTACTTC.